This TCR beta chain was profiled in a study of blood T cell repertoires in COVID-19. Looking at the study overall: The United States, Italy and Spain supplied acute and convalescent COVID-19 samples. Sample material is recorded as cDNA or gDNA derived from T cells, B-cell-depleted T cells, or PBMCs.

This CDR3 is built from 12 residues. The germline V gene has CDR1 SQVTM and CDR2 ANQGSEA. Repertoires were generated with immunoSEQ multiplex PCR, while TCRdb's copy carries only in-frame clones and drops some. The sample lists 150,000 to 200,000 clones, less than 85% occurring once. Concerning this clone: The junction departs from germline at one end; a sequencing error may be responsible.

The source is a man aged 45 to 65 who had recovered from COVID-19. Material for sequencing was peripheral blood. The V and J genes are TRBV29-1 and TRBJ2-1; D unresolved. CDR3 loop: CSVEVLRLALIF. CDR3 nucleotide sequence: TGCAGCGTTGAAGTCCTCCGACTCGCCTTGATCTTC.